A single sample gave rise to the 28 T cell receptor beta chains below, sequenced in a study of spatial heterogeneity in lung cancer. A single record per CDR3 protein comes from TCRdb applying MiXCR to the 5' RACE reads. The sample consists of about 100,000 distinct CDR3 sequences, under 4.5% of them appearing once. Whole-study results and caveats: Counts that tracked tumor mutation counts were those of expanded intratumoral alpha and beta TCRs.

No antigen has been identified for these receptors. Regarding time point: sample taken at primary tumor resection. The sample here was lung tumor tissue, taken at surgery. The origin of the receptors is a male donor with early-stage non-small cell lung cancer.

This clonotype was picked up many times. The gene calls are TRBV7-2 and TRBJ1-2; no firm D call. The CDR3 consists of 14 residues. The ends were cut back, 1 base at V and 12 bases at J, with 18 bases in the middle. Per germline, CDR1 SGHTA and CDR2 FQGNSA. CDR3 nucleotides: TGTGCCAGCAGCTTAGACTCCGGGATCCAATCCAACACCTTC. It yields the protein CASSLDSGIQSNTF.

This clonotype was counted many times. The chain links TRBV10-3 to TRBJ2-7; 9 bases match TRBD1. V dropped 8 bases and J dropped 11; count of bases not matched to a gene: 19. The CDR3 extends over 15 amino acids. Germline CDR1 reads ENHRY; CDR2 reads SYGVKD. Written as DNA, the CDR3 is TGTGCCATCGGGGGACAGGGTGTTTTTACCCCTGGGGAGTACTTC. It is translated as CAIGGQGVFTPGEYF.

This clonotype was observed at least ten times. V gene TRBV5-1 combines with J gene TRBJ2-7, with D perhaps matching TRBD1 (6 bases). The V gene lost 1 base and the J gene lost 7 bases, with 15 bases spanning the gap. CDR3 length: 14 residues. CDR1 is SGHRS and CDR2 is YFSETQ in the germline V gene. The CDR3 bases are TGCGCCAGCAGCTTGAACCGGGACATGACGGAGCAGTACTTC. Translated, it gives CASSLNRDMTEQYF.

This clonotype came up many times. The genes are TRBV28 and TRBJ2-1; D is unresolved. CDR1 is MDHEN, CDR2 SYDVKM, per germline. Trimming stripped 5 bases from V and 6 bases from J, with 8 bases between. The CDR3 contains 12 residues. The CDR3 sequence is CASSTPSNEQFF. The CDR3 bases are TGTGCCAGCAGTACCCCTAGCAATGAGCAGTTCTTC.

The table lists this clonotype with many counts. The chain recombines TRBV15 with TRBJ2-3, with no clear D. Germline CDR1 LNHNV, CDR2 YYDKDF (reference sequence). The CDR3 is made up of 14 amino acids. V lost 5 bases to trimming and J lost 1 base, with 10 bases between them. The chain's CDR3 is CATSFLRGTDTQYF. The DNA for the CDR3 is TGTGCCACCAGCTTCCTCCGGGGCACAGATACGCAGTATTTT.

This clonotype appeared many times. This chain joins TRBV28 and TRBJ1-5; D is unclear. Germline-derived CDR1 and CDR2 are MDHEN and SYDVKM. The CDR3 extends over 13 amino acids. Trimming removed 8 bases from V and 0 bases from J, with 8 bases in between. CDR3 coding DNA: TGTGCCAGCCGTAGAGGTAGCAATCAGCCCCAGCATTTT. Translating it yields CASRRGSNQPQHF.

The CDR3 loop is CASSPRTGVGEQYF. The CDR3 region has the DNA TGTGCCAGCAGCCCCCGGACAGGAGTGGGCGAGCAGTACTTC. The chain combines TRBV7-2 with TRBJ2-7; 7 bases match TRBD1. The CDR3 is 14 residues long. The V segment lost 5 bases and the J segment 6 bases; nucleotides outside the gene matches: 10. Germline loops: CDR1 SGHTA, CDR2 FQGNSA.

This clonotype was seen many times. The chain has TRBV11-2 and TRBJ1-3, with 7 bases matching TRBD1. Per the germline V gene, CDR1 is SGHAT and CDR2 is FQNNGV. The CDR3 has 14 residues. The J segment lost 4 bases and the V segment lost 5 bases, leaving 5 bases of the junction unmatched. The CDR3 sequence: CASSRRQGGNTIYF. DNA for the CDR3: TGTGCCAGCAGCCGCCGACAGGGCGGAAACACCATATATTTT.

This chain links TRBV7-8 with TRBJ1-5; 8 bases match TRBD1. This CDR3 spans 14 amino acids. Trimming removed 4 bases from V and 6 bases from J; junction bases left unmatched: 5. The V gene's germline CDR1 is SGHVS and CDR2 FQNEAQ. The CDR3 DNA reads TGTGCCAGCAGCTCCCGACAGGGGTTTCAGCCCCAGCATTTT. Translating gives CASSSRQGFQPQHF.

The table lists this clonotype with a few counts. V is TRBV7-9 and J is TRBJ1-4; D is unclear. The length of the CDR3 is 16 residues. The germline CDR1 and CDR2 sequences are SEHNR and FQNEAQ (reference sequence). V lost 5 bases and J lost 1, with 14 bases in between. CDR3 coding DNA: TGTGCCAGCAGCCCCCTGGCTGGGGTAACTAATGAAAAACTGTTTTTT. Translating it yields CASSPLAGVTNEKLFF. Full variable domain (rest looked up from reference TRBV7-9 and TRBJ1-4): DTGVSQNPRHKITKRGQNVTFRCDPISEHNRLYWYRQTLGQGPEFLTYFQNEAQLEKSRLLSDRFSAERPKGSFSTLEIQRTEQGDSAMYLCASSPLAGVTNEKLFFGSGTQLSVL.

This clonotype was detected ten times or more. The chain couples TRBV7-9 to TRBJ1-1; perhaps TRBD1 as D (6 bases). There are 13 residues in the CDR3. CDR1 and CDR2 from the germline V gene are SEHNR and FQNEAQ (reference sequence). V was trimmed by 7 bases and J by 2 bases, leaving 11 bases between them. The CDR3 loop reads CASTGQTNTEAFF. In nucleotides, the CDR3 is TGTGCCAGCACCGGACAGACTAACACTGAAGCTTTCTTT.

This clonotype showed up just a few times. The J gene is TRBJ1-4, the V gene TRBV28; TRBD1 matches at 7 bases. Germline values: CDR1 MDHEN, CDR2 SYDVKM. Losses at the gene ends were 6 bases for V and 3 bases for J; bases not matched to a gene: 1. The CDR3 extends over 13 amino acids. CDR3 DNA sequence: TGTGCCAGCAGGGGACAGCCTAATGAAAAACTGTTTTTT. Translated, it gives CASRGQPNEKLFF.

This clonotype was seen repeatedly, ten times or more. The V gene is TRBV28, the J gene TRBJ2-1, with 8 bases lining up with TRBD2. The length of the CDR3 is 13 residues. V lost 8 bases, J lost 6 bases, and 6 bases stayed unmatched. The germline V gene encodes CDR1 MDHEN and CDR2 SYDVKM. CDR3 sequence reads: CASPRGGPNEQFF. Here the CDR3 DNA reads TGTGCCAGCCCCCGGGGGGGCCCCAATGAGCAGTTCTTC. Variable domain in full (rest from reference TRBV28 and TRBJ2-1): DVKVTQSSRYLVKRTGEKVFLECVQDMDHENMFWYRQDPGLGLRLIYFSYDVKMKEKGDIPEGYSVSREKKERFSLILESASTNQTSMYLCASPRGGPNEQFFGPGTRLTVL.

This clonotype was counted a few times. The V call is TRBV29-1, the J call TRBJ2-1; 7 bases line up with TRBD2. Germline V gene sequence: CDR1 SQVTM, CDR2 ANQGSEA. Trimming at V came to 7 bases and at J to 9 bases, leaving 9 bases not matched to a gene. The CDR3 is made up of 12 amino acids. CDR3 amino acids: CSAFAGGGEQFF. CDR3 bases: TGCAGCGCCTTCGCGGGCGGGGGTGAGCAGTTCTTC.

Ten or more counts support this clonotype. As DNA, the CDR3 is TGTGCTAGTGGTCCGACGTACAATGAGCAGTTCTTC. This encodes CASGPTYNEQFF. This chain uses TRBV12-5 with TRBJ2-1; D remains ambiguous. Germline V CDR1 and CDR2: LGHNT, FRNRAP. The CDR3 has 12 amino acids. V shed 5 bases and J shed 4 bases, with 6 bases lying between them.

This clonotype was counted only a few times. This sequence joins TRBV5-8 and TRBJ1-4; 8 bases align to TRBD1. This CDR3 contains 15 residues. Germline V lookup: CDR1 SGHTS, CDR2 YDEGEE. The V segment lost 4 bases and the J segment 8 bases; nucleotides outside the gene matches: 10. The CDR3 loop is CASSRDRGRSEKLFF. CDR3 DNA: TGTGCCAGCAGCAGAGACAGGGGACGTTCCGAAAAACTGTTTTTT.

The sample holds many counts of this clonotype. One end of the junction does not line up with germline, which may come from a read error. The genes are TRBV6-5 and TRBJ2-5, with a tentative D call TRBD2 (5 bases). Germline assignment: CDR1 MNHEY and CDR2 SVGAGI. CDR3 size: 14 residues. CDR3 sequence: CASSHSKGEETQYF. CDR3 bases: TGTGCCAGCAGTCACTCCAAGGGAGAAGAGACCCAGTACTTC.

This clonotype was observed at least ten times. This chain links TRBV10-3 with TRBJ1-1; D call uncertain. V lost 3 bases and J lost 8, with 7 bases in between. CDR3 length: 11 residues. Germline V gene sequence: CDR1 ENHRY, CDR2 SYGVKD. The CDR3 loop reads CAISDGREAFF. As DNA, the CDR3 is TGTGCCATCAGTGATGGGAGAGAAGCTTTCTTT.

This clonotype was found many times. This CDR3 is CASSQLANTEAFF. CDR3 DNA sequence: TGTGCCAGCAGCCAATTGGCTAACACTGAAGCTTTCTTT. This chain connects TRBV16 to TRBJ1-1; unclear D gene. The V end lost 1 base, the J end lost 2 bases, and 5 bases lay between the germline ends. This CDR3 comprises 13 residues. Germline V CDR1 and CDR2: KGHSY, FQNENV.

V usage is TRBV20-1 and J usage is TRBJ2-2; 10 bases fit TRBD2. CDR1 is DFQATT, CDR2 SNEGSKA, per germline (reference sequence). This CDR3 has 16 residues. V shed 2 bases and J 3 bases; nucleotides not matched to a gene: 6. CDR3 sequence (DNA): TGCAGTGCTAGACCTAGCGGGAGCCGCCACACCGGGGAGCTGTTTTTT. Translating gives CSARPSGSRHTGELFF.

This clonotype came up many times. The V call is TRBV12-3 or TRBV12-4, the J call TRBJ2-5; the D is unclear. The CDR3 has 13 residues. With 3 bases removed from V and 1 base from J, the gap between germline ends came to 6 bases. CDR3 bases: TGTGCCAGCAGTTTCAGGTCCCAAGAGACCCAGTACTTC. Amino acids: CASSFRSQETQYF.

This clonotype was seen at least ten times. This chain connects TRBV20-1 to TRBJ2-7, with 7 positions matching TRBD2. Trimming removed 3 bases from V and 6 bases from J; junction bases left unmatched: 5. This CDR3 is built from 12 residues. The germline V gene encodes CDR1 DFQATT and CDR2 SNEGSKA (reference sequence). The CDR3 DNA follows: TGCAGTGCTAGCGGCGGGAGCCCCGAGCAGTACTTC. Its translation: CSASGGSPEQYF.

This clonotype was detected many times. The chain links TRBV10-2 to TRBJ2-3, with D unresolved. The germline V gene encodes CDR1 WSHSY and CDR2 SAAADI. CDR3 length: 15 residues. V was shortened by 5 bases and J by 0 bases, with 12 bases between the two germline ends. This chain's CDR3 is CASSQTQASTDTQYF. The CDR3, as DNA: TGCGCCAGCAGTCAGACGCAAGCTAGCACAGATACGCAGTATTTT.

This clonotype was recorded a few times. The J gene is TRBJ2-3, the V gene TRBV29-1; D gene unclear. The CDR3 has 12 amino acids. Trimming cost V 3 bases and J 6 bases, with 10 bases left between them. CDR1 and CDR2 from the germline V gene are SQVTM and ANQGSEA. The CDR3 coding sequence is TGCAGCGTTGAGCCTTCCTGGGATACGCAGTATTTT. Translated, it gives CSVEPSWDTQYF.

This chain joins TRBV3-1 and TRBJ2-3; D assignment may be TRBD1 or TRBD2 (5 bases each). V gave up 4 bases and J gave up 4 bases, with 9 bases separating them. This CDR3 is built from 13 residues. CDR1 LGHDT and CDR2 YNNKEL come from the germline V gene (reference sequence). CDR3 nucleotide sequence: TGTGCCAGCAGCCTAGGGGACGCAGATACGCAGTATTTT. Its protein product is CASSLGDADTQYF.

This clonotype showed up many times. This rearrangement joins TRBV4-1 to TRBJ2-1, with TRBD1 as a possible D gene (6 bases). In germline, CDR1 is MGHRA, CDR2 YSYEKL. This CDR3 spans 17 amino acids. Between the trimmed V and J ends, which lost 4 bases and 5 bases, there was a span of 21 bases. This CDR3 is CASSPRGLSHFHNEQFF. The DNA of the CDR3 is TGCGCCAGCAGCCCCAGGGGCCTCTCCCATTTCCACAATGAGCAGTTCTTC.

This clonotype was seen repeatedly, ten times or more. The CDR3 sequence is CASSLHQGARGYTF. CDR3 coding DNA: TGTGCCAGCAGCTTACATCAGGGGGCGAGAGGCTACACCTTC. J is TRBJ1-2 and V is TRBV6-2 or TRBV6-3; 8 bases are a match to TRBD1. Germline values: CDR1 MNHEY, CDR2 SVGEGT. The CDR3 covers 14 residues. J gave up 8 bases and V 6 bases, and 11 bases lay outside the gene matches.

This clonotype was recorded at least ten times. The chain combines TRBV12-3 or TRBV12-4 with TRBJ2-7, with TRBD2 identical over 7 bases. Trimming cost V 3 bases and J 4 bases; bases outside gene matches: 6. CDR3 length equals 14 residues. The CDR3 sequence: CASSFGLAVYEQYF. The DNA of the CDR3 is TGTGCCAGCAGTTTCGGCCTAGCGGTTTACGAGCAGTACTTC.